This T cell receptor beta chain emerged from a study of blood T cell repertoires in COVID-19. Study-level background: Italy, Spain and the United States were the sources of the convalescent and acute COVID-19 samples. T cells, B-cell-depleted T cells, or PBMCs supplied cDNA or gDNA.

Study processing details: Amplification from reference gene primers served as the basis for estimated nucleated cell counts. Here immunoSEQ multiplex PCR was the method, and the copy in TCRdb shows in-frame clones only, minus some. The DNA was the basis for D and trimming; V, J and clone size are from that table. This sample has a few hundred thousand clones, with 80% to 90% found just once. J was trimmed by 3 bases and V by 4 bases; bases with no gene match: 5. This CDR3 is built from 14 residues. CDR1 SEHNR and CDR2 FQNEAQ come from the germline V gene (reference sequence). Sequenced material: peripheral blood. The receptor was derived from a man between 60 and 75 years old with acute or convalescent COVID-19. The rearrangement uses TRBV7-9 and TRBJ1-2; 7 positions match TRBD1. This chain's CDR3 is CASSSLQGYYGYTF. In nucleotides, the CDR3 is TGTGCCAGCAGCTCCCTACAGGGGTACTATGGCTACACCTTC.